The table lists the clone carrying this TCR beta chain with a few counts. Its antigen is unidentified. TCRdb called the 5' RACE reads again in MiXCR, with one record for every CDR3 protein. This sample has around 450,000 distinct CDR3 sequences, with 24% found just once. This specimen belongs to a study of T-cell memory formation after mild COVID-19. Study-wide background: Across donors, TCR clusters were largely donor specific. Overall study results and limits: CD4+ bias marked clones expanding day 15 to 37, unlike balanced contracting clones. The main location of contracting CD4+ clones was CM and EM, and that of contracting CD8+ clones was EMRA. Cross-reactive memory appears to have joined, as suggested by some responding clones showing up in pre-infection memory.

The CDR3 is 14 residues long. Deletions cut 2 bases from V and 8 bases from J, with 10 bases between. The chain uses TRBV12-3 or TRBV12-4 and TRBJ1-6; unclear D gene. The sequence derives from an adult woman who had mild COVID-19 (a few samples of this study predate the infection). Cell type and time point are not known. Sequencing was carried out using PBMCs or a T cell subset sorted from them (not recorded which). The CDR3 DNA reads as TGTGCCAGCAGTTTACACGGTGCTGATTCACCCCTCCACTTT. Its translation is CASSLHGADSPLHF.